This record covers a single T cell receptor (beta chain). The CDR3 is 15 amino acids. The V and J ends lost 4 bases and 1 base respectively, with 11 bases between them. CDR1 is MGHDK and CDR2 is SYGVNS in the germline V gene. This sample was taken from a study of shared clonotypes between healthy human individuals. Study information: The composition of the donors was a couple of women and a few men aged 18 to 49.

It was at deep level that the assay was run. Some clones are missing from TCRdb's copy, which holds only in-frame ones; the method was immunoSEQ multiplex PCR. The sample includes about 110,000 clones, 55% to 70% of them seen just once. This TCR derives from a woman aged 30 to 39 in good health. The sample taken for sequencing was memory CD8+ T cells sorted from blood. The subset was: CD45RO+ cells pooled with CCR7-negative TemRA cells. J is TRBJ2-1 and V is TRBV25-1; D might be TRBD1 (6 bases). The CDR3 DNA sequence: TGTGCCAGCAGTGCGTCAGGGGATTCCTACAATGAGCAGTTCTTC. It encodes CASSASGDSYNEQFF.